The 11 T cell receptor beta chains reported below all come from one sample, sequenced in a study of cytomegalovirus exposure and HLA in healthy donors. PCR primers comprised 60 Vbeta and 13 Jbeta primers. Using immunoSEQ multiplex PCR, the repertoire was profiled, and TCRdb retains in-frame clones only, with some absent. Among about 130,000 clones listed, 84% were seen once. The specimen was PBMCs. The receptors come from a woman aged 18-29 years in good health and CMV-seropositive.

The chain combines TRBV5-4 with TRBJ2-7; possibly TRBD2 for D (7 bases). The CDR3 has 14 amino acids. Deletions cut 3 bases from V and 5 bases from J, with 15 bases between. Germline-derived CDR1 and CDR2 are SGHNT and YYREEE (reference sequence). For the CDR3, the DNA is TGTGCCAGCAGCTGGTCGGGGGGCTTGGACGAGCAGTACTTC. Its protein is CASSWSGGLDEQYF.

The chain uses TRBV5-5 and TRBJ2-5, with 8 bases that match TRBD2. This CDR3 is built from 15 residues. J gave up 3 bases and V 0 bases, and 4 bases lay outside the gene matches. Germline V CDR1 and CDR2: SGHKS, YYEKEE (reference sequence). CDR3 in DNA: TGTGCCAGCAGCTTGGTGGGACTAGTAAAAGAGACCCAGTACTTC. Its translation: CASSLVGLVKETQYF.

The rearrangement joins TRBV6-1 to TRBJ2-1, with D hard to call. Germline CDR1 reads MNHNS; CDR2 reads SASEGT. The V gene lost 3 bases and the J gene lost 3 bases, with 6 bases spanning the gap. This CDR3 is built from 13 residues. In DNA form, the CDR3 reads TGTGCCAGCAGTGATGAGCACTACAATGAGCAGTTCTTC. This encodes CASSDEHYNEQFF.

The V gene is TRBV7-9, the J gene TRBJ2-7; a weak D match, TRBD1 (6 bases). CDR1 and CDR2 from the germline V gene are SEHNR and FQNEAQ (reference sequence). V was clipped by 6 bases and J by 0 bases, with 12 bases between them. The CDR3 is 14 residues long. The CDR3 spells CASSSDRYSYEQYF. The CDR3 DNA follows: TGTGCCAGCAGTTCCGACAGGTACTCCTACGAGCAGTACTTC.

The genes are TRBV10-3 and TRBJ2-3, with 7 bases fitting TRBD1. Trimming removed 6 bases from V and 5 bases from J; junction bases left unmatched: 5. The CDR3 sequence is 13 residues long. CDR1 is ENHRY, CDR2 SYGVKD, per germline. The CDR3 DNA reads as TGTGCCATCAGATATGACAGGGTAGATACGCAGTATTTT. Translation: CAIRYDRVDTQYF.

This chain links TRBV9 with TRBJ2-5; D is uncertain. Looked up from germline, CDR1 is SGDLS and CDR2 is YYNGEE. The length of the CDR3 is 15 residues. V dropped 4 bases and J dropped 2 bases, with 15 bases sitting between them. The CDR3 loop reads CASSNWSPRQETQYF. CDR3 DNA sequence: TGTGCCAGCAGCAATTGGTCGCCTAGACAAGAGACCCAGTACTTC.

CDR3 sequence reads: CASSFSGGRGETQYF. CDR3 sequence (DNA): TGTGCCAGCAGCTTTAGCGGGGGCCGGGGAGAGACCCAGTACTTC. The chain employs TRBV7-6 and TRBJ2-5, with 9 bases that match TRBD2. This CDR3 has 15 residues. Germline trimming cut 3 bases from V and 4 bases from J; bases unmatched to any gene: 6. Looked up from germline, CDR1 is SGHVS and CDR2 is FNYEAQ.

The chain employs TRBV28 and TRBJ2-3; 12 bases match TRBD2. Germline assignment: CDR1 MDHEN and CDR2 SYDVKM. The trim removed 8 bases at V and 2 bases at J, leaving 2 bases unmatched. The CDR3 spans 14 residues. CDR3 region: CASGTSGYTDTQYF. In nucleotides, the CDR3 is TGTGCCAGCGGGACTAGCGGGTACACAGATACGCAGTATTTT.

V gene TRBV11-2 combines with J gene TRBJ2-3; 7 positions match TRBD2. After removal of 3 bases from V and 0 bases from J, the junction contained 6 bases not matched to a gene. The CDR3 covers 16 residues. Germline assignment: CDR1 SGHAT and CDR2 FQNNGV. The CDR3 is CASSLRASGSTDTQYF. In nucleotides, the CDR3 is TGTGCCAGCAGCTTGAGAGCTAGCGGCAGCACAGATACGCAGTATTTT. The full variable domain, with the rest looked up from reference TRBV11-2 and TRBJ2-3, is EAGVAQSPRYKIIEKRQSVAFWCNPISGHATLYWYQQILGQGPKLLIQFQNNGVVDDSQLPKDRFSAERLKGVDSTLKIQPAKLEDSAVYLCASSLRASGSTDTQYFGPGTRLTVL.

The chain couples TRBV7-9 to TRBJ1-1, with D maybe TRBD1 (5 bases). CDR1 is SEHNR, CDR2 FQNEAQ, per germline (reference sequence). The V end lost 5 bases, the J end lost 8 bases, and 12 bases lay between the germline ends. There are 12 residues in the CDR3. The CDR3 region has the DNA TGTGCCAGCAGCACCGGGGGTCCGGAAGCTTTCTTT. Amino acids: CASSTGGPEAFF.

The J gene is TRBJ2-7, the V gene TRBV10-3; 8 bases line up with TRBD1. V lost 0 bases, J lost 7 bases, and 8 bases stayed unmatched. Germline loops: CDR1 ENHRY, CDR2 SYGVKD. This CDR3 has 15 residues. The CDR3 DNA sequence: TGTGCCATCAGTGAGTCGCCGACAGGGGATTGGGAGCAGTACTTC. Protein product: CAISESPTGDWEQYF.